The 3 T cell receptor beta chains presented below share a single source sample, sequenced in a study of T cell repertoires in cytomegalovirus infection. One entry per CDR3 protein, called by TCRdb with MiXCR from the reads. The table has around 770,000 distinct CDR3 sequences, almost 30% seen once. These TCRs' antigens remain unknown. The sequencing used cultured CD8+ T cells from PBMCs, collected from culture after CMV antigen stimulation. These receptor sequences come from a human donor in good health (CMV status not recorded). Some clones in this sample may be carry-over from other donors' samples.

The V call is TRBV19, the J call TRBJ1-5, with 7 bases identical to TRBD1. Per the germline V gene, CDR1 is LNHDA and CDR2 is SQIVND (reference sequence). The J segment lost 5 bases and the V segment lost 9 bases, leaving 10 bases of the junction unmatched. The CDR3 is 14 amino acids. In nucleotides, the CDR3 is TGTGCCAGCATCAGACAGGGAGGTTATCAGCCCCAGCATTTT. This translates into CASIRQGGYQPQHF. The full variable domain, rest sourced from reference TRBV19 and TRBJ1-5, is DGGITQSPKYLFRKEGQNVTLSCEQNLNHDAMYWYRQDPGQGLRLIYYSQIVNDFQKGDIAEGYSVSREKKESFPLTVTSAQKNPTAFYLCASIRQGGYQPQHFGDGTRLSIL.

A single count supports this clonotype. The chain combines TRBV28 with TRBJ1-5; D gene unclear. The CDR3 sequence is 11 residues long. Trimming shortened V by 5 bases and J by 9 bases, and 8 bases separated the two germline ends. Germline CDR1 reads MDHEN; CDR2 reads SYDVKM. CDR3 DNA: TGTGCCAGCAGTGACGAGGGGCCCCAGCATTTT. Translated: CASSDEGPQHF.

The chain links TRBV5-6 to TRBJ2-7, with a tentative D call TRBD1 (5 bases). Germline loops: CDR1 SGHDT, CDR2 YYEEEE. The CDR3 covers 12 residues. Trimming cost V 4 bases and J 3 bases, with 8 bases left between them. In nucleotides, the CDR3 is TGTGCCAGCAGCAAGGGGTACTACGAGCAGTACGTC. Protein: CASSKGYYEQYV.